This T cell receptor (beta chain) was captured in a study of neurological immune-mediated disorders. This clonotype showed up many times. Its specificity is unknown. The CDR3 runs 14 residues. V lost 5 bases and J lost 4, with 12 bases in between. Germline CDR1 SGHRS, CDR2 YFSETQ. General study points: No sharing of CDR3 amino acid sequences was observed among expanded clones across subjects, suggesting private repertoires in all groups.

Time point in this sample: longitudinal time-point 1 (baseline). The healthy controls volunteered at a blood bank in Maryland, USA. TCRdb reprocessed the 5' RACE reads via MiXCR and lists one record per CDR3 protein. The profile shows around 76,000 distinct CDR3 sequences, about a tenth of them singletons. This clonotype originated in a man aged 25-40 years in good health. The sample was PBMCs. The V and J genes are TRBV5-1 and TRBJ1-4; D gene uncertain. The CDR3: CASSREVNNEKLFF. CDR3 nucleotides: TGCGCCAGCAGTCGGGAAGTAAATAATGAAAAACTGTTTTTT.